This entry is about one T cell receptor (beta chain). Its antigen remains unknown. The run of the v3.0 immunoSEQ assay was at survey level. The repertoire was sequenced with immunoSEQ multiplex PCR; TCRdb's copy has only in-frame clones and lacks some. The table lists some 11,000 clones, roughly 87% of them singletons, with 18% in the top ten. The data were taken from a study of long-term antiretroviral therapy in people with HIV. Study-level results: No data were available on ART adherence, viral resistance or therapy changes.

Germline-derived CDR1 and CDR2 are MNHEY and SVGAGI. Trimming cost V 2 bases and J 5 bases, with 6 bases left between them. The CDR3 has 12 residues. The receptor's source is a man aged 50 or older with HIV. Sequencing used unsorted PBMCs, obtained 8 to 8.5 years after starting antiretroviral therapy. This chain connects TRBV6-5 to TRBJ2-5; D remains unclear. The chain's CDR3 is CASSYDAETQYF. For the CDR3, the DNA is TGTGCCAGCAGTTACGACGCGGAGACCCAGTACTTC.